The TCR beta chain described here comes from a study of OX40 agonist ivuxolimab in advanced cancers. Turning to the study itself: Patients got intravenous ivuxolimab at 0.01 to 10 mg/kg every 2 weeks.

It was autoimmune disease history or systemic immunosuppression that excluded patients. CDR1 is SGHTA and CDR2 is FQGTGA in the germline V gene. Losses at the gene ends were 3 bases for V and 3 bases for J; bases not matched to a gene: 6. The CDR3 is 15 residues long. Assay: immunoSEQ multiplex PCR; the TCRdb copy retains only in-frame clones and omits some. The repertoire holds about 59,000 clones, with 75% to 90% as singletons. The TCR was taken from an adult with an advanced solid tumor such as melanoma, head and neck, liver or kidney cancer. The V and J genes are TRBV7-3 and TRBJ2-7, with TRBD1 identical over 9 bases. The material was CD4+ or CD8+ T cells sorted from blood, obtained in a trial of the OX40 agonist ivuxolimab. The CDR3 nucleotides read TGTGCCAGCAGCTTGGGGACAGGGACGGACTACGAGCAGTACTTC. This encodes CASSLGTGTDYEQYF. The variable domain in full, with the rest retrieved from reference TRBV7-3 and TRBJ2-7, is GAGVSQTPSNKVTEKGKYVELRCDPISGHTALYWYRQSLGQGPEFLIYFQGTGAADDSGLPNDRFFAVRPEGSVSTLKIQRTERGDSAVYLCASSLGTGTDYEQYFGPGTRLTVT.